The following is a TCR beta chain sequence with its context. This entry is derived from a study of blood T cell repertoires in COVID-19. Study background: T cells, B-cell-depleted T cells, or PBMCs provided the cDNA or gDNA that served as material.

The table came from immunoSEQ multiplex PCR; TCRdb's copy has only in-frame clones and leaves some out. The data show 90,000 to 120,000 clones, around 88% seen once. The sequenced material came from peripheral blood. The TCR sequence derives from a man between 45 and 60 years old with active or convalescent COVID-19.

The CDR3 bases are TGTGCCAGCAGCTTAATCGAGAAGCAGTACTTC. Protein product: CASSLIEKQYF. This chain uses TRBV7-9 with TRBJ2-7, with D uncertain. The CDR3 consists of 11 residues. V was pared by 2 bases and J by 8 bases, with 7 bases between. Looked up from germline, CDR1 is SEHNR and CDR2 is FQNEAQ (reference sequence).